This TCR beta chain derives from a study of blood T cell repertoires in COVID-19 (dated by TCRdb to about 2020). Concerning the study at large: Samples covering the acute and convalescent phases of COVID-19 were provided by collaborators in the United States, Italy and Spain. The prospective study material was composed of cDNA or gDNA derived from T cells, B-cell-depleted T cells, or PBMCs. The dataset comprised deeply sampled blood TCRbeta repertoires from subjects exposed to, actively infected with, or recovered from COVID-19. The repertoires were made available in a free public database intended to serve as a resource for research on the immune response to SARS-CoV-2. The samples were drawn from two sources: the first 160 participants of the ongoing ImmuneRACE study, and over 1,000 subjects contributed by 6 global collaborators. Nearly every sample came with metadata listing a de-identified subject ID, COVID-19 status, age in years and sex. HLA class I and class II types, where available, came from metadata supplied by the sample provider rather than from assay-based typing.

This clone was seen a single time. Its antigen is currently not known. Per-base qualities were not stored, and no clone one base away is much larger. Samples from volunteer blood donors who had recovered from COVID-19 were contributed by a second Seattle source. Collaborating institutions collected whole blood in K2EDTA tubes following their own protocols. For TCRbeta analysis, collaborators shipped samples in one of three forms: frozen whole blood, isolated PBMCs, or DNA extracted from either of those sample types. TCRbeta CDR3 regions were amplified from genomic DNA by means of the immunoSEQ Assay, a bias-controlled multiplex PCR. Turning to the authors' computational methods: Nucleated cell counts per sample were estimated from amplification of reference gene primers within the assay. To quantify the absolute abundance of each unique TCRbeta CDR3 rearrangement, sequence reads were collapsed and filtered. For each sample, productive Simpson clonality was calculated as the square root of Simpson's diversity index over productive rearrangements. The clones in this table, taken by TCRdb from immuneACCESS, are in-frame only. Not every clone is retained; where verified, under half of the shortfall comes from an unresolved V gene, and the cause of the rest is unknown. The V and J calls and clone size come from that table; D and trimming were worked out from the DNA. Here the sample has fewer than 200,000 clones; approximately 88% occur a single time. The ten largest clones represent 3.9% of the sample.

The germline V gene encodes CDR1 LGHDT and CDR2 YNNKEL (reference sequence). V has 4 bases trimmed and J has 5 bases trimmed; junction bases matching no gene number 10. Reading from cysteine to phenylalanine, the CDR3 counts 16 amino acids. Only CDR3 DNA remains: 48 bases, in frame from the first base. Results and caveats for the whole study, not just this receptor: The quantity of clinical and demographic metadata differed by source and by participant and was supplied without curation.

The clonotype originates from a woman in her sixties or seventies who had recovered from COVID-19. The receptor chain draws on TRBV3-1 (or the pseudogene TRBV3-2) and TRBJ2-3; TRBD2 aligns with 9 central bases. The sequenced sample consisted of peripheral blood. The encoded CDR3 is CASSPRGSGGIDTQYF. Here is the DNA: TGTGCCAGCAGCCCCAGGGGTAGCGGGGGAATAGATACGCAGTATTTT.